This section outlines one T cell receptor (beta chain) sequence together with its context. The data belong to a study of cytomegalovirus exposure and HLA in healthy donors. On the study more broadly: The 120 or so validation repertoires used a platform that matched the one used for the approximately 690 first-cohort repertoires, as a later analysis reported.

CDR1 is SGHRS, CDR2 YFSETQ, per germline. The CDR3 has 14 residues. Losses at the gene ends were 4 bases for V and 5 bases for J; bases not matched to a gene: 6. Method: immunoSEQ multiplex PCR; TCRdb's copy keeps in-frame clones and lacks some. The repertoire holds 300,000 to 350,000 clones, with roughly 87% as singletons. This receptor was identified in a man aged 25 to 40 in good health and CMV-seronegative. The sample consisted of PBMCs. V is TRBV5-1 and J is TRBJ1-1; 9 bases align to TRBD1. The CDR3 region is CASSPNRGRTEAFF. The DNA of the CDR3 is TGCGCCAGCAGCCCCAACAGGGGGCGGACTGAAGCTTTCTTT.